Described below is a single T cell receptor beta chain sequence and its context. Antigen specificity is unknown. Regarding treatment: oral pan-JAK inhibitor, 5-10 mg twice daily. The data were taken from a study of CD8+ T cells in alopecia areata. Findings and caveats of the study: A large proportion of expanded lesional clones were detected persisting in scalp and blood during tofacitinib. Tofacitinib yielded significantly lower scalp clonality and fewer expanded CD8+ clones among the top 100.

The sequencing template was cDNA reverse transcribed from extracted RNA. Sequencing used immunoSEQ multiplex PCR; TCRdb keeps in-frame clones, though not all of them. Among fewer than 250,000 clones listed, 55% to 70% were seen once. The source of this sequence is a human donor with alopecia areata. The starting material was CD4+ T cells sorted from blood, obtained at week 4, from a patient treated with tofacitinib.

CDR3 in amino acids: CATSRAGSGNTIYF. CDR3 nucleotide sequence: TGTGCCACCAGCAGAGCGGGGTCTGGAAACACCATATATTTT. The chain recombines TRBV15 with TRBJ1-3; no definite D call. CDR1 and CDR2 from the germline V gene are LNHNV and YYDKDF (reference sequence). This CDR3 has 14 residues. Trimming removed 1 base at V and 1 base at J, with 5 bases between.